What follows describes a single T cell receptor (beta chain). This clonotype was detected only a few times. Its antigen remains undetermined. This may arise from a read error, as a much more abundant clone is one base away. This record comes from a study of neurological immune-mediated disorders (dated by TCRdb to about 2019). Context from the whole study: Peripheral blood TCR-beta repertoires from patients with HTLV-I-associated myelopathy (HAM/TSP), patients with multiple sclerosis, and healthy controls were compared in the study using UMI-based sequencing. Alongside PBMC samples, the set of some 98 TCR-beta libraries contained longitudinal samples, technical triplicates, and paired CD4+ and CD8+ T-cell subsets that had been sorted. The cohort comprised about 68 subjects: 14 HAM/TSP patients, around 34 multiple sclerosis patients and 20 healthy controls. Results the study describes overall, beyond this receptor: Across subjects, expanded clones never shared an identical CDR3 amino acid sequence, which suggests that the TCR-beta repertoires in every group were private. TCR clonal expansion was greatest in HAM/TSP patients and smallest in MS patients, who ranked below even healthy controls.

cDNA was synthesized by template-switch 5'RACE using a primer with a 10-nucleotide random unique molecular identifier that tagged each TCR transcript. Every sequencing run yielded over 160 million TCR-beta sequences covering 15-18 subjects. The RNeasy kit was used for extraction of total RNA. The KAPA Real-time Library Amplification kit was used to amplify TCR-beta VDJ regions with primers for the TCR constant region and the 5'RACE anchor. Sample indexes and Illumina adaptors were added in a first PCR, after which library yield was increased in a second PCR. After purification with Ampure beads, the TCR product of roughly 650 bp was size-selected on a 2% E-gel SizeSelection system. Before pooling, library quality was assessed on a Bioanalyzer, concentration was determined with Qubit, and library quantification was performed with the Kapa Library Quantification kit. Libraries were sequenced paired-end 2 x 150 bp on an Illumina HiSeq 2500. To increase sequence diversity, roughly 24-31% phiX was spiked into each library pool. Per the original workflow: Quality-filtered reads were processed with the UMI-based MiGEC pipeline, which removed over 75% of raw TCR sequences during error correction. IMGT germline references were used for alignment of VDJ genes, and clonotypes were defined by a unique CDR3 amino acid sequence together with V-J genes. Clonal expansion, Shannon diversity and CDR3 relatedness (CalcPairwiseDistances, ClusterSamples) were evaluated with VDJtools, and phylogenetic trees were built with CLCbio workbench. Expanded clones were defined as having at least 8 unique UMIs, based on coefficient-of-variation modelling across technical triplicates. Using fastp at Q25 and MiXCR, TCRdb reprocessed the public reads and kept productive beta chains. Each CDR3 protein gets just one entry, which takes the most common genes and DNA from the rows behind it. TCRdb assigned the V and J calls; the authors' analysis was not used. This sample holds tens of thousands of distinct CDR3 sequences; roughly 13% were observed only once. The top ten clones comprise 1.3% of the sample.

Counted from cysteine to phenylalanine, this CDR3 has 11 amino acids. The retained sequence is limited to the CDR3, 33 bases, with the frame set at the first base. Trimming costs V 4 bases and J 5 bases, and their ends lie 9 bases apart. The germline V gene encodes CDR1 SQVTM and CDR2 ANQGSEA. Healthy controls were blood bank volunteers in Maryland, USA. Unsorted PBMC libraries were generated from 2 million PBMCs stored in RNAlater at -80 °C until RNA extraction. PBMCs were separated from peripheral blood using Ficoll-Hypaque density gradient centrifugation and then cryopreserved in liquid nitrogen. The receptor's source is a female donor in good health. The receptor chain draws on TRBV29-1 and TRBJ2-7; perhaps TRBD1 is the D gene, with 5 bases matching. The specimen sequenced was PBMCs. CDR3 protein: CSVGGRDEQYF. The DNA sequence follows: TGCAGCGTTGGCGGCAGGGACGAGCAGTACTTC.